Shown below are 26 T cell receptor beta chains from a single sample sequenced in a study of cytomegalovirus exposure and HLA in healthy donors. Vbeta (60) and Jbeta (13) primers were used in the PCR. The table came from immunoSEQ multiplex PCR; TCRdb's copy has only in-frame clones and leaves some out. The sample carries more than 90,000 clones, more than 55% recorded once. What was sequenced was PBMCs. These receptors originate from a boy aged 10-17 years in good health and CMV-seropositive.

This rearrangement joins TRBV27 to TRBJ2-3, with TRBD2 matching over 11 bases. Per the germline V gene, CDR1 is MNHEY and CDR2 is SMNVEV (reference sequence). CDR3 length: 16 residues. Germline trimming cut 10 bases from V and 14 bases from J; bases unmatched to any gene: 23. The CDR3: CATLPLTSGKTGSPYF. CDR3 DNA: TGTGCCACCCTCCCCCTGACTAGCGGGAAGACCGGAAGCCCGTATTTT.

In its sample, this clone was seen once. The chain has TRBV28 and TRBJ1-1, with 8 bases identical to TRBD1. From germline, CDR1 is MDHEN and CDR2 SYDVKM. This CDR3 has 15 amino acids. After removal of 2 bases from V and 5 bases from J, the junction contained 7 bases not matched to a gene. CDR3 in amino acids: CASSLRWTGRTEAFF. Here the CDR3 DNA reads TGTGCCAGCAGTTTAAGGTGGACAGGGCGAACTGAAGCTTTCTTT.

The chain uses TRBV7-2 and TRBJ2-5; 13 bases agree with TRBD2. With V trimmed by 5 bases and J by 4 bases, 7 bases remained unmatched. Germline V gene lookup returns CDR1 SGHTA and CDR2 FQGNSA. The CDR3 length is 16 residues. The DNA of the CDR3 is TGTGCCAGCAGCCCCAGGACTAGCGGGAGAATAGAGACCCAGTACTTC. This translates into CASSPRTSGRIETQYF. The full variable domain, completed using reference TRBV7-2 and TRBJ2-5, is GAGVSQSPSNKVTEKGKDVELRCDPISGHTALYWYRQSLGQGLEFLIYFQGNSAPDKSGLPSDRFSAERTGGSVSTLTIQRTQQEDSAVYLCASSPRTSGRIETQYFGPGTRLLVL.

This clone was found a few times. The chain combines TRBV5-6 with TRBJ1-4; 8 nucleotides line up with TRBD1. Per the germline V gene, CDR1 is SGHDT and CDR2 is YYEEEE. The ends lost 5 bases at V and 6 bases at J; junction bases unmatched: 9. The CDR3 is made up of 15 amino acids. CDR3 nucleotide sequence: TGTGCCAGCAGGGTATCCTCAGGGGGCGATGAAAAACTGTTTTTT. This translates into CASRVSSGGDEKLFF.

This clone turned up a few times. Here the CDR3 DNA reads TGTGCCAGCAGCTCCGTCAGGGCGAACTATGGCTACACCTTC. Amino acids: CASSSVRANYGYTF. The chain combines TRBV6-5 with TRBJ1-2; D possibly corresponds to TRBD1 (5 bases). The CDR3 extends over 14 amino acids. The ends were cut back, 6 bases at V and 2 bases at J, with 13 bases in the middle. Looked up from germline, CDR1 is MNHEY and CDR2 is SVGAGI.

The rearrangement joins TRBV27 to TRBJ1-3, with 7 bases aligning to TRBD1. The CDR3 loop spans 15 amino acids. V shed 6 bases, J shed 0 bases, and the junction held 5 bases outside the gene matches. Germline assignment: CDR1 MNHEY and CDR2 SMNVEV (reference sequence). CDR3 coding DNA: TGTGCCAGCAGGCCCGGGACAGCCTCTGGAAACACCATATATTTT. Protein sequence: CASRPGTASGNTIYF.

The chain combines TRBV19 with TRBJ1-1; 7 bases match TRBD1. There are 15 residues in the CDR3. Unmatched junction bases numbered 6, after V lost 4 bases and J lost 1 base. Germline CDR1 reads LNHDA; CDR2 reads SQIVND (reference sequence). This chain's CDR3 is CASSSIGGWNTEAFF. DNA for the CDR3: TGTGCCAGTAGTAGCATAGGGGGCTGGAACACTGAAGCTTTCTTT. Full variable domain (remainder filled in from reference TRBV19 and TRBJ1-1): DGGITQSPKYLFRKEGQNVTLSCEQNLNHDAMYWYRQDPGQGLRLIYYSQIVNDFQKGDIAEGYSVSREKKESFPLTVTSAQKNPTAFYLCASSSIGGWNTEAFFGQGTRLTVV.

J is TRBJ2-1 and V is TRBV27; D unresolved. The CDR3 sequence is 11 residues long. The germline V gene encodes CDR1 MNHEY and CDR2 SMNVEV (reference sequence). The ends were cut back, 5 bases at V and 6 bases at J, with 5 bases in the middle. CDR3 DNA sequence: TGTGCCAGCAGTATAGCCAATGAGCAGTTCTTC. Its translation is CASSIANEQFF.

The V and J genes are TRBV18 and TRBJ1-1, with 12 bases identical to TRBD1. The CDR3 extends over 15 amino acids. Germline assignment: CDR1 KGHSH and CDR2 LQKENI. The J segment lost 4 bases and the V segment lost 3 bases, leaving 3 bases of the junction unmatched. CDR3 in amino acids: CASSPRDRGPTEAFF. Here the CDR3 DNA reads TGTGCCAGCTCACCGCGGGACAGGGGGCCCACTGAAGCTTTCTTT.

This chain joins TRBV29-1 and TRBJ2-7, with TRBD1 matching over 8 bases. The V and J ends lost 7 bases and 2 bases, in that order; junction bases with no gene match: 10. Germline values: CDR1 SQVTM, CDR2 ANQGSEA. This CDR3 is built from 14 residues. The CDR3 here is CSAQDRVDPYEQYF. In DNA, the CDR3 is TGCAGCGCTCAGGACAGGGTCGACCCCTACGAGCAGTACTTC.

The chain links TRBV18 to TRBJ1-2; D call uncertain. Trimming stripped 3 bases from V and 6 bases from J, with 8 bases between. CDR1 KGHSH and CDR2 LQKENI come from the germline V gene. This CDR3 has 12 amino acids. CDR3 coding DNA: TGTGCCAGCTCACCCCAGTACGATGGCTACACCTTC. As protein: CASSPQYDGYTF.

The genes are TRBV27 and TRBJ1-2; D possibly corresponds to TRBD1 (5 bases). The germline V and J ends were trimmed by 5 bases and 4 bases, with 14 bases remaining between them. CDR3 length: 14 amino acids. CDR1 MNHEY and CDR2 SMNVEV come from the germline V gene (reference sequence). The CDR3 bases are TGTGCCAGCAGTCCAATCAGGGTCGGCTATGGCTACACCTTC. Protein product: CASSPIRVGYGYTF.

This clone was counted once. The V gene is TRBV28, the J gene TRBJ1-1; no firm D call. The length of the CDR3 is 12 residues. V lost 5 bases and J 1 base, leaving 5 bases between the germline ends. CDR1 and CDR2 from the germline V gene are MDHEN and SYDVKM. CDR3 sequence reads: CASSLPNTEAFF. The DNA for the CDR3 is TGTGCCAGCAGTCTTCCGAACACTGAAGCTTTCTTT.

The chain combines TRBV19 with TRBJ2-7, with 11 bases that match TRBD2. The germline CDR1 and CDR2 sequences are LNHDA and SQIVND (reference sequence). The CDR3 contains 15 residues. With V trimmed by 9 bases and J by 7 bases, 14 bases remained unmatched. In nucleotides, the CDR3 is TGTGCCAGCAAAGATTCTAGCGGGAGGAAGGTTGAGCAGTACTTC. Its translation is CASKDSSGRKVEQYF.

The rearrangement uses TRBV27 and TRBJ2-3; 14 bases map to TRBD2. The CDR3 has 18 residues. The V segment lost 5 bases and the J segment 4 bases; nucleotides outside the gene matches: 11. Germline lookup yields CDR1 MNHEY and CDR2 SMNVEV (reference sequence). CDR3 protein: CASSIGLAGGPLADTQYF. The CDR3 DNA reads TGTGCCAGCAGTATCGGACTAGCGGGGGGCCCACTTGCAGATACGCAGTATTTT.

The J gene is TRBJ1-1, the V gene TRBV5-6; 10 bases match TRBD1. CDR3 size: 15 residues. CDR1 and CDR2 (germline): SGHDT, YYEEEE. With 2 bases clipped from V and 5 bases from J, the junction kept 6 bases outside the gene matches. For the CDR3, the DNA is TGTGCCAGCAGCTTCCCGGGACAGGGGAAAACTGAAGCTTTCTTT. Translation: CASSFPGQGKTEAFF. Full variable domain (remainder filled in from reference TRBV5-6 and TRBJ1-1): DAGVTQSPTHLIKTRGQQVTLRCSPKSGHDTVSWYQQALGQGPQFIFQYYEEEERQRGNFPDRFSGHQFPNYSSELNVNALLLGDSALYLCASSFPGQGKTEAFFGQGTRLTVV.

V usage is TRBV7-9 and J usage is TRBJ2-3, with 7 bases lining up with TRBD2. CDR1 and CDR2 from the germline V gene are SEHNR and FQNEAQ (reference sequence). V was clipped by 5 bases and J by 4 bases; unmatched bases: 6. The CDR3 spans 14 residues. The CDR3 nucleotides are TGTGCCAGCAGCCCTCAGACTAGCTCAGATACGCAGTATTTT. Translation: CASSPQTSSDTQYF.

V usage is TRBV2 and J usage is TRBJ1-1; the D is unclear. V was clipped by 6 bases and J by 11 bases, with 16 bases between them. Germline V gene data show CDR1 as SNHLY and CDR2 as FYNNEI. CDR3 length: 12 residues. CDR3 in amino acids: CASSVELVSAFF. DNA of the CDR3: TGTGCCAGCAGCGTCGAGTTGGTCTCGGCTTTCTTT.

The chain has TRBV2 and TRBJ1-2, with D perhaps matching TRBD1 (5 bases). Trimming took off 7 bases at V and 11 bases at J, with 20 bases between the two ends. Germline CDR1 is SNHLY and CDR2 is FYNNEI. The CDR3 contains 13 residues. In DNA, the CDR3 is TGTGCCAGCAACCTGGACGGGGGAGGTGGATACACCTTC. Translation gives CASNLDGGGGYTF.

This rearrangement joins TRBV6-6 to TRBJ2-7, with 8 bases aligning to TRBD2. V dropped 8 bases and J dropped 0; count of bases not matched to a gene: 3. There are 13 residues in the CDR3. CDR1 and CDR2 (germline): MNHNY, SVGAGI (reference sequence). CDR3 amino acids: CASVGRDSYEQYF. In DNA, the CDR3 is TGTGCCAGCGTCGGGAGGGACTCCTACGAGCAGTACTTC.

The chain carries TRBV6-1 and TRBJ1-2, with D perhaps matching TRBD1 (5 bases). V was clipped by 5 bases and J by 3 bases, with 13 bases between them. The CDR3 extends over 14 amino acids. Germline-derived CDR1 and CDR2 are MNHNS and SASEGT. As DNA, the CDR3 is TGTGCCAGCAGTTCAGGGTCCTGGGACTATGGCTACACCTTC. Protein sequence: CASSSGSWDYGYTF.

This rearrangement joins TRBV5-1 to TRBJ2-1; possibly TRBD2 for D (7 bases). Germline assignment: CDR1 SGHRS and CDR2 YFSETQ. Trimming removed 3 bases at V and 7 bases at J, with 23 bases between. This CDR3 has 17 residues. The CDR3 is CASSSTGGKILANEQFF. The DNA of the CDR3 is TGCGCCAGCAGCTCGACGGGGGGCAAAATACTAGCGAATGAGCAGTTCTTC.

The V and J genes are TRBV11-2 and TRBJ2-7, with TRBD1 matching over 7 bases. Germline CDR1 reads SGHAT; CDR2 reads FQNNGV. The CDR3 totals 15 residues. V lost 4 bases to trimming and J lost 0 bases; unmatched junction nucleotides: 6. CDR3 sequence: CASSSLRDSSYEQYF. Here the CDR3 DNA reads TGTGCCAGCAGCTCGCTTCGGGACAGCTCCTACGAGCAGTACTTC.

The chain is built from TRBV29-1 and TRBJ2-7; maybe TRBD2 (5 bases). CDR3 length: 14 residues. Germline-derived CDR1 and CDR2 are SQVTM and ANQGSEA. Trimming cost V 0 bases and J 0 bases, with 9 bases left between them. The CDR3 reads CSVEDSVSSYEQYF. CDR3 DNA: TGCAGCGTTGAAGATAGCGTATCCTCCTACGAGCAGTACTTC.

This rearrangement joins TRBV19 to TRBJ1-1, with TRBD1 as a possible D gene (5 bases). CDR3 size: 14 residues. V lost 3 bases and J 4 bases, leaving 12 bases between the germline ends. Looked up from germline, CDR1 is LNHDA and CDR2 is SQIVND (reference sequence). CDR3 amino acids: CASSIGAKGTEAFF. The CDR3 DNA is TGTGCCAGTAGTATTGGGGCAAAGGGCACTGAAGCTTTCTTT.

The chain employs TRBV27 and TRBJ1-2, with D perhaps matching TRBD1 (6 bases). In germline, CDR1 is MNHEY, CDR2 SMNVEV (reference sequence). The CDR3 loop spans 15 amino acids. Trimming took 5 bases from V and 0 from J, leaving 13 bases between them. The CDR3 sequence is CASSPWEGANYGYTF. The CDR3 DNA is TGTGCCAGCAGTCCCTGGGAGGGGGCTAACTATGGCTACACCTTC.